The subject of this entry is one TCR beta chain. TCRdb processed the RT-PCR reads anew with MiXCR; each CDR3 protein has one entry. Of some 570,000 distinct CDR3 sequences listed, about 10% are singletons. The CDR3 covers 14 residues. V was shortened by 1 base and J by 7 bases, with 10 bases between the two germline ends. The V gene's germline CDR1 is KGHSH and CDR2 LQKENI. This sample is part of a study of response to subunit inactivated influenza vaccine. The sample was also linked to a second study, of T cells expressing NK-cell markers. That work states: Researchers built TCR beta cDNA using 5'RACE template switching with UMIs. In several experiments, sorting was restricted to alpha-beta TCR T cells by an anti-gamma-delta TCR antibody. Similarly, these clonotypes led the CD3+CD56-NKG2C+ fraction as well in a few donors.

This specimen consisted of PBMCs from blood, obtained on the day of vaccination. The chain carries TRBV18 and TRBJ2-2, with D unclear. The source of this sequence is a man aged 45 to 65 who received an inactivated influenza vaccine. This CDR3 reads CASSPRFAGGELFF. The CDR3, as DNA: TGTGCCAGCTCACCACGGTTTGCAGGCGGGGAGCTGTTTTTT.